This TCR beta chain is drawn from a study of Ad26.COV2.S vaccination and SARS-CoV-2 variants. Turning to the study itself: It was the COV1001 Ad26.COV2.S trial arm that included the donor. Intramuscular Ad26.COV2.S at 5x10^10 or 1x10^11 viral particles.

This sample's treatment: roughly 18 received Ad26.COV2.S at low or high dose, single or two shots; several received placebo; per-sample allocation not given. Day 63 after the first injection of vaccine or placebo was the sampling time. The sample came from a Boston adult aged 18-55 years. The CDR3 has 14 residues. Produced via immunoSEQ multiplex PCR; TCRdb's table is partial and in-frame only. The sample yields some 350,000 clones, 80% to 90% seen once. This receptor was obtained from a person aged 18-65 years who received the Ad26.COV2.S COVID-19 vaccine or a placebo. This chain links TRBV21-1 with TRBJ2-7; the tabulated D call, TRBD2, remains unverified against the DNA. TRBV21-1 is a pseudogene segment. This sample comprised peripheral blood, obtained in a trial of Ad26.COV2.S vaccine versus placebo. The CDR3 sequence: CASSKAPVGGEQYF. Written as DNA, the CDR3 is TGTGCCAGCAGCAAAGCGCCAGTGGGAGGCGAGCAGTACTTC.